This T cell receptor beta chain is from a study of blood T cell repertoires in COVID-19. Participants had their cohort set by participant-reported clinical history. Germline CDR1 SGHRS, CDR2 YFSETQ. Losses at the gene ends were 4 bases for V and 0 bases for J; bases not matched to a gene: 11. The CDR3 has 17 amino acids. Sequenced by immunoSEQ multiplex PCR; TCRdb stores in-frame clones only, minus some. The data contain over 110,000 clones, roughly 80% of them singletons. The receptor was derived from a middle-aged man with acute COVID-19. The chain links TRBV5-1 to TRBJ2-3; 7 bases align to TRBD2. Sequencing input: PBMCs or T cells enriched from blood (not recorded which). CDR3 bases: TGCGCCAGCAGCCGGTTTGCGGGGGATTACAGCACAGATACGCAGTATTTT. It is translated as CASSRFAGDYSTDTQYF.